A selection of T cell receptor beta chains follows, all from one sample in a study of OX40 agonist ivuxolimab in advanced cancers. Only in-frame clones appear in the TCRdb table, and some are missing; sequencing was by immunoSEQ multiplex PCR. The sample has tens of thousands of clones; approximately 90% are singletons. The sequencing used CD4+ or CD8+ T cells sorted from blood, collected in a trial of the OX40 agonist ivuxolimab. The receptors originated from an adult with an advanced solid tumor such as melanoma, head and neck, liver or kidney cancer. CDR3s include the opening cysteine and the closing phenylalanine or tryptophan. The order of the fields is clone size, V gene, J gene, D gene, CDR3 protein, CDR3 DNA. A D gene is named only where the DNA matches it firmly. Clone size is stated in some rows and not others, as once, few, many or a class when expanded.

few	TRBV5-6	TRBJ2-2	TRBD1	CASSLVGTGVDTGELFF	TGTGCCAGCAGCTTGGTCGGGACAGGGGTTGACACCGGGGAGCTGTTTTTT
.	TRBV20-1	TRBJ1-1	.	CSATGNTEAFF	TGCAGTGCAACGGGGAACACTGAAGCTTTCTTT
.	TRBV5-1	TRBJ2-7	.	CATRGEATHEQYF	TGCGCCACCCGAGGTGAGGCGACCCACGAGCAGTACTTC
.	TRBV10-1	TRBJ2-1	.	CASSESAQGYNEQFF	TGCGCCAGCAGTGAGTCGGCCCAGGGCTACAATGAGCAGTTCTTC
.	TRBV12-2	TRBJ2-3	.	CASRLARSLAGGSDTQYF	TGTGCAAGTCGCTTAGCGAGATCCCTAGCGGGAGGTTCAGATACGCAGTATTTT
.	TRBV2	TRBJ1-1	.	CASSESAGLSTEAFF	TGTGCCAGCAGTGAATCGGCAGGCCTGAGCACTGAAGCTTTCTTT
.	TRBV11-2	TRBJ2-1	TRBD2	CASSPRLAGRQYNEQFF	TGTGCCAGCAGCCCAAGACTAGCGGGCCGCCAATACAATGAGCAGTTCTTC
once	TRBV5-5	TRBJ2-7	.	CASSPTWGSYEQYF	TGTGCCAGCAGCCCAACGTGGGGCTCCTACGAGCAGTACTTC
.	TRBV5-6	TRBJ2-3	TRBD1	CASSLLSGGKTDTQYF	TGTGCCAGCAGCCTACTTTCAGGGGGCAAGACAGATACGCAGTATTTT
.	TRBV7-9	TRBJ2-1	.	CASSLVSNEQFF	TGTGCCAGCAGCTTAGTTTCTAATGAGCAGTTCTTC
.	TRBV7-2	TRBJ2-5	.	CASSVQETQYF	TGTGCCAGCAGCGTGCAGGAGACCCAGTACTTC
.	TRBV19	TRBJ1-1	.	CASNMNTEAFF	TGTGCCAGTAACATGAACACTGAAGCTTTCTTT
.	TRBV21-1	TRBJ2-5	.	CASRAPRETQYF	TGTGCCAGCAGAGCACCTCGGGAGACCCAGTACTTC
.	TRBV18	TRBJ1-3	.	CASSPEIGVGNTIYF	TGTGCCAGCTCACCAGAAATAGGCGTAGGAAACACCATATATTTT
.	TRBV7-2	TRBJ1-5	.	CASSLFQGGNQPQHF	TGTGCCAGCAGCTTATTCCAGGGAGGCAATCAGCCCCAGCATTTT
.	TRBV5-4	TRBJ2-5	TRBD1	CASSPGTGEVTQYF	TGTGCCAGCAGCCCCGGGACAGGGGAGGTGACCCAGTACTTC
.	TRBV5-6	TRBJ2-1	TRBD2	CASSLGLADYYNEQFF	TGTGCCAGCAGCTTGGGACTAGCGGACTACTACAATGAGCAGTTCTTC
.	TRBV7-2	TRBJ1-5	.	CASSPVGGQPQHF	TGTGCCAGCAGTCCCGTTGGGGGCCAGCCCCAGCATTTT
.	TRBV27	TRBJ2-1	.	CASSFGIVGEQFF	TGTGCCAGCAGTTTTGGGATTGTTGGTGAGCAGTTCTTC
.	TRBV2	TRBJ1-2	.	CASSEETGTYGYTF	TGTGCCAGCAGTGAAGAAACAGGGACCTATGGCTACACCTTC
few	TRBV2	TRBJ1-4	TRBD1	CASRPAGTGREKLFF	TGTGCCAGCAGGCCCGCCGGGACAGGGAGGGAAAAACTGTTTTTT
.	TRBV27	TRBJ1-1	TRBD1	CASRAQGAFEEAFF	TGTGCCAGCAGAGCGCAGGGGGCGTTTGAAGAAGCTTTCTTT
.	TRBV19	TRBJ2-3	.	CASHPDRYTDTQYF	TGTGCCAGTCACCCGGACAGATACACAGATACGCAGTATTTT
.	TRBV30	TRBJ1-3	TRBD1	CAWSHRGLQGNTIYF	TGTGCCTGGAGCCACAGGGGGTTACAGGGAAACACCATATATTTT
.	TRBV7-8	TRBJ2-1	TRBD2	CASSLPSGSINNEQFF	TGTGCCAGCAGCTTACCCAGCGGGAGTATCAACAATGAGCAGTTCTTC
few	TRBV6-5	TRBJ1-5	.	CASSSAGDQPQHF	TGTGCCAGCAGTAGCGCAGGAGATCAGCCCCAGCATTTT
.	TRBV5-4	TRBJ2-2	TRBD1	CASSFDRGGTGELFF	TGTGCCAGCAGCTTTGACAGGGGGGGGACCGGGGAGCTGTTTTTT
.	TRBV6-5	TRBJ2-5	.	CASSPRWGTQYF	TGTGCCAGCAGTCCGCGATGGGGGACCCAGTACTTC
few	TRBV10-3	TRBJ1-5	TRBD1	CAISESGTGIQPQHF	TGTGCCATCAGTGAGTCCGGGACAGGGATTCAGCCCCAGCATTTT
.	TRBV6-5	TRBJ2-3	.	CASSPPGSGDTQYF	TGTGCCAGCAGTCCCCCCGGGTCGGGAGATACGCAGTATTTT
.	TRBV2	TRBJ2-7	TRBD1	CASSEIGTGEYEQYF	TGTGCCAGCAGTGAAATTGGGACAGGGGAGTACGAGCAGTACTTC
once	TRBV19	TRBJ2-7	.	CASSIVAGGLYEQYF	TGTGCCAGTAGTATAGTAGCCGGGGGTCTCTACGAGCAGTACTTC
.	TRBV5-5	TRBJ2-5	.	CASFRPGGTQYF	TGTGCCAGCTTCAGACCGGGCGGGACCCAGTACTTC
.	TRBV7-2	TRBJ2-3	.	CASSLAVGPGTDTQYF	TGTGCCAGCAGCTTAGCCGTGGGGCCGGGCACAGATACGCAGTATTTT
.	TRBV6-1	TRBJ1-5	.	CASTLGGAEQPQHF	TGTGCCAGCACTTTGGGGGGGGCAGAACAGCCCCAGCATTTT
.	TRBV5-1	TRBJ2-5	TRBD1	CASSFRDRGSETQYF	TGCGCCAGCAGCTTCCGGGACAGAGGATCAGAGACCCAGTACTTC
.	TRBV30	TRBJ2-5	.	CAWSSSNRVRQYF	TGTGCCTGGAGTTCCTCGAACAGGGTCCGCCAGTACTTC
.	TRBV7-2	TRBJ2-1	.	CASSGDSNSYNEQFF	TGTGCCAGCAGCGGGGACTCAAACTCCTACAATGAGCAGTTCTTC
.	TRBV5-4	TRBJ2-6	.	CASSLGRSSGANVLTF	TGTGCCAGCAGCTTGGGACGGAGCTCTGGGGCCAACGTCCTGACTTTC
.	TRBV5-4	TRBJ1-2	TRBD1	CASSLITGTDLNYGYTF	TGTGCCAGCAGCTTAATTACCGGGACAGACCTTAACTATGGCTACACCTTC
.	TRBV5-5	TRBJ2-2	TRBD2	CASSPGTSGRAGELFF	TGTGCCAGCAGCCCGGGGACTAGCGGGAGGGCCGGGGAGCTGTTTTTT
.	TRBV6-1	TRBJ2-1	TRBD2	CASSALAGEHEQFF	TGTGCCAGCAGTGCACTAGCGGGAGAACATGAGCAGTTCTTC
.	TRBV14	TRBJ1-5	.	CASSQGSWDQPQHF	TGTGCCAGCAGCCAAGGCTCCTGGGATCAGCCCCAGCATTTT
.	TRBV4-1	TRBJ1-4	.	CASSQDGAGEEKLFF	TGCGCCAGCAGCCAGGATGGGGCAGGGGAGGAAAAACTGTTTTTT
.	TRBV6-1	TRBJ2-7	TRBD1	CASNPSGQIPYEQYF	TGTGCCAGCAACCCCTCGGGACAGATTCCCTACGAGCAGTACTTC
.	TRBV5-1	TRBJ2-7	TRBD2	CASRSGTSGPRYEQYF	TGCGCCAGCAGATCCGGGACTAGCGGGCCAAGGTACGAGCAGTACTTC
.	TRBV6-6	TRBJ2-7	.	CASSAPGLSYEQYF	TGTGCCAGCAGTGCCCCGGGACTCTCCTACGAGCAGTACTTC
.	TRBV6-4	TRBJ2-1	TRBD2	CASSVSGGSYNEQFF	TGTGCCAGCAGTGTTAGCGGGGGCTCCTACAATGAGCAGTTCTTC
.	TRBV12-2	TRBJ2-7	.	CASRPPLVSTYEQYF	TGTGCAAGTCGCCCACCTCTAGTTTCGACCTACGAGCAGTACTTC